The entry below describes one TCR beta chain. Between the trimmed V and J ends, which lost 7 bases and 10 bases, there was a span of 11 bases. Germline CDR1 is SGHVS and CDR2 is FNYEAQ. The CDR3 is 11 amino acids. In the authors' workflow: Amplifying reference gene primers gave estimates of nucleated cell counts. Here immunoSEQ multiplex PCR was the method, and the copy in TCRdb shows in-frame clones only, minus some. D and trimming come from the DNA, and the V and J calls and clone size come from that table. The repertoire holds a few hundred thousand clones, with less than 90% as singletons. The data were taken from a study of blood T cell repertoires in COVID-19. Study as a whole: COVID-19 samples from acute and convalescent phases originated in the United States, Italy and Spain. PBMCs, B-cell-depleted T cells, or T cells provided the cDNA or gDNA that made up the material.

The specimen sequenced was peripheral blood. V usage is TRBV7-6 and J usage is TRBJ2-1; no firm D call. This receptor was taken from a woman aged 60-75 years who had recovered from COVID-19. The CDR3 coding sequence is TGTGCCAGCATGGAGAATGAAGAGCAGTTCTTC. Translation: CASMENEEQFF. The full variable domain, in which reference TRBV7-6 and TRBJ2-1 provide the parts outside the CDR3, is GAGVSQSPRYKVTKRGQDVALRCDPISGHVSLYWYRQALGQGPEFLTYFNYEAQQDKSGLPNDRFSAERPEGSISTLTIQRTEQRDSAMYRCASMENEEQFFGPGTRLTVL.